The 11 T cell receptor beta chains in this list originate from one sample, sequenced in a study of radiotherapy plus CTLA-4 blockade in lung cancer. Clones were sequenced by immunoSEQ multiplex PCR, and TCRdb holds only the in-frame ones, with some missing. The sample carries roughly 76,000 clones, roughly 80% recorded once. Sequencing was performed on peripheral blood, taken from a patient treated with radiotherapy plus ipilimumab. These receptors originate from a human donor with non-small cell lung cancer whose response to radiotherapy plus ipilimumab could not be evaluated.

V is TRBV7-9 and J is TRBJ2-7; TRBD1 is a possible D gene (6 bases). The V gene lost 5 bases and the J gene lost 0 bases, with 14 bases spanning the gap. The CDR3 is 15 amino acids. The V gene's germline CDR1 is SEHNR and CDR2 FQNEAQ (reference sequence). The CDR3 loop reads CASSNGQRGSYEQYF. CDR3 bases: TGTGCCAGCAGCAATGGACAGCGCGGCTCCTACGAGCAGTACTTC.

The chain employs TRBV5-1 and TRBJ2-7; TRBD2 matches at 10 bases. The V segment lost 5 bases and the J segment 2 bases; nucleotides outside the gene matches: 1. Germline lookup yields CDR1 SGHRS and CDR2 YFSETQ. The CDR3 is made up of 13 amino acids. The CDR3 is CASRGLATYEQYF. In DNA form, the CDR3 reads TGCGCCAGCAGGGGACTAGCGACCTACGAGCAGTACTTC. Filled out from reference TRBV5-1 and TRBJ2-7, the complete variable domain reads KAGVTQTPRYLIKTRGQQVTLSCSPISGHRSVSWYQQTPGQGLQFLFEYFSETQRNKGNFPGRFSGRQFSNSRSEMNVSTLELGDSALYLCASRGLATYEQYFGPGTRLTVT.

J is TRBJ2-3 and V is TRBV5-1; 10 bases map to TRBD1. From germline, CDR1 is SGHRS and CDR2 YFSETQ. V trimming: 2 bases; J trimming: 0 bases; junction bases outside the gene matches: 3. CDR3 length: 16 residues. The CDR3 loop reads CASSLPGQGSTDTQYF. The CDR3 DNA is TGCGCCAGCAGCTTACCGGGACAGGGGAGCACAGATACGCAGTATTTT.

Of note for this clone: At one of its ends the junction is not consistent with the germline gene, which may arise from a read error. The chain links TRBV5-4 to TRBJ1-1, with unresolved D. This CDR3 spans 14 amino acids. Germline loops: CDR1 SGHNT, CDR2 YYREEE (reference sequence). CDR3 DNA: TGCGCCAGCAGCCAAGTTCCGAGTTACACTGAAGCTTTCTTT. Translation: CASSQVPSYTEAFF. The variable domain in full, completed from reference TRBV5-4 and TRBJ1-1, reads ETGVTQSPTHLIKTRGQQVTLRCSSQSGHNTVSWYQQALGQGPQFIFQYYREEENGRGNFPPRFSGLQFPNYSSELNVNALELDDSALYLCASSQVPSYTEAFFGQGTRLTVV.

This clone was recorded only once. The chain uses TRBV7-2 and TRBJ1-4; D might be TRBD1 (6 bases). Germline V lookup: CDR1 SGHTA, CDR2 FQGNSA. Trimming removed 5 bases at V and 8 bases at J, with 18 bases between. There are 15 residues in the CDR3. For the CDR3, the DNA is TGTGCCAGCAGCAAGGAGGCGCAGGGGTTGGAAAAACTGTTTTTT. Residues: CASSKEAQGLEKLFF. Combining the CDR3 with reference TRBV7-2 and TRBJ1-4 gives the whole variable domain GAGVSQSPSNKVTEKGKDVELRCDPISGHTALYWYRQSLGQGLEFLIYFQGNSAPDKSGLPSDRFSAERTGGSVSTLTIQRTQQEDSAVYLCASSKEAQGLEKLFFGSGTQLSVL.

The gene calls are TRBV18 and TRBJ2-3, with TRBD1 matching 7 bases. J lost 5 bases, V lost 6 bases, and 11 bases had no gene match. Germline V gene lookup returns CDR1 KGHSH and CDR2 LQKENI. This CDR3 has 15 residues. The chain's CDR3 is CASSPGQTEGDTQYF. DNA for the CDR3: TGTGCCAGCTCCCCGGGACAGACCGAGGGAGATACGCAGTATTTT.

Only a few counts were recorded for this clone. J is TRBJ2-3 and V is TRBV12-5, with TRBD2 as a possible D gene (5 bases). Per the germline V gene, CDR1 is LGHNT and CDR2 is FRNRAP. Trimming left V 6 bases short and J 1 base short, with 8 bases between. The CDR3 is made up of 13 amino acids. The CDR3 coding sequence is TGTGCTAGTGGGGACTCAGGCACAGATACGCAGTATTTT. Translated: CASGDSGTDTQYF.

The chain combines TRBV4-1 with TRBJ2-5; 9 bases align to TRBD1. V shed 4 bases, J shed 5 bases, and the junction held 17 bases outside the gene matches. The germline V gene encodes CDR1 MGHRA and CDR2 YSYEKL. This CDR3 has 18 amino acids. The CDR3 loop reads CASSPSSFSGTGRETQYF. The CDR3, as DNA: TGCGCCAGCAGCCCTTCCAGTTTCTCCGGGACAGGGAGGGAGACCCAGTACTTC.

V and J are TRBV9 and TRBJ1-4; no clear D gene. The V gene's germline CDR1 is SGDLS and CDR2 YYNGEE. This CDR3 has 12 amino acids. The V end lost 3 bases, the J end lost 7 bases, and 7 bases lay between the germline ends. CDR3 in DNA: TGTGCCAGCAGCGCCGAGGGTGAAAAACTGTTTTTT. Protein: CASSAEGEKLFF. The full variable domain, rest sourced from reference TRBV9 and TRBJ1-4, is DSGVTQTPKHLITATGQRVTLRCSPRSGDLSVYWYQQSLDQGLQFLIQYYNGEERAKGNILERFSAQQFPDLHSELNLSSLELGDSALYFCASSAEGEKLFFGSGTQLSVL.

This clone was detected a few times. The gene calls are TRBV21-1 and TRBJ1-1; the table calls TRBD1, which could not be checked here. TRBV21-1 constitutes a pseudogene. The CDR3 is 12 residues long. The CDR3: CASSIRGTEAFF. CDR3 bases: TGTGCCAGCAGCATCAGGGGGACTGAAGCTTTCTTT.

The chain carries TRBV9 and TRBJ1-6; D is ambiguous. With 0 bases removed from V and 10 bases from J, the gap between germline ends came to 8 bases. This CDR3 is 13 amino acids long. CDR1 and CDR2 (germline): SGDLS, YYNGEE. This chain's CDR3 is CASSVAEGSPLHF. The CDR3 coding sequence is TGTGCCAGCAGCGTAGCGGAGGGCTCACCCCTCCACTTT. The variable domain in full, completed from reference TRBV9 and TRBJ1-6, reads DSGVTQTPKHLITATGQRVTLRCSPRSGDLSVYWYQQSLDQGLQFLIQYYNGEERAKGNILERFSAQQFPDLHSELNLSSLELGDSALYFCASSVAEGSPLHFGNGTRLTVT.